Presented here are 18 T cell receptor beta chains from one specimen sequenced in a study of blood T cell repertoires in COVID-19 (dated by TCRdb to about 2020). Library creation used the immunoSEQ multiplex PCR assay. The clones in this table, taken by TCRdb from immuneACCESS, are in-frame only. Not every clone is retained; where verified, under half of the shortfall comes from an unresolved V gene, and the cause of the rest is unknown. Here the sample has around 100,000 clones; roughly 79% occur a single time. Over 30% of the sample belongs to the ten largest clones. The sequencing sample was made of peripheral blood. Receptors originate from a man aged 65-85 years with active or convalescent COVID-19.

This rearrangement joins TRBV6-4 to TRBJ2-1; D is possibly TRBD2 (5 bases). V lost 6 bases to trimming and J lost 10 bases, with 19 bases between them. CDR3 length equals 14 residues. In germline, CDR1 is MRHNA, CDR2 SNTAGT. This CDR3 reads CASRESLGVGEQFF. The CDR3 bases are TGTGCCAGCAGGGAGAGCTTGGGAGTCGGAGAGCAGTTCTTC.

CDR3 sequence reads: CAWIGSTEAFF. The DNA of the CDR3 is TGTGCCTGGATTGGGAGCACTGAAGCTTTCTTT. The chain carries TRBV30 and TRBJ1-1; D is ambiguous. V was pared by 4 bases and J by 4 bases, with 7 bases between. This CDR3 is built from 11 residues. Germline assignment: CDR1 GTSNPN and CDR2 SVGIG (reference sequence).

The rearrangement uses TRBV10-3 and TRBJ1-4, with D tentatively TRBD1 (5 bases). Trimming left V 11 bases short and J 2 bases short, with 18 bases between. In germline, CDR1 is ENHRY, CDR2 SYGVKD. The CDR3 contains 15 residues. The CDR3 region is CASGAGGATNEKLFF. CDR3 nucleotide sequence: TGTGCCTCCGGTGCGGGGGGTGCTACTAATGAAAAACTGTTTTTT.

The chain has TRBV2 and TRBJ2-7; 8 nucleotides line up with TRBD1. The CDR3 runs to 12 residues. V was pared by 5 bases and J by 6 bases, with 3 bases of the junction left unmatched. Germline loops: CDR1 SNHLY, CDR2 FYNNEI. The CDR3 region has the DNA TGTGCCAGCAGTTATGACAGGGGCGAGCAGTACTTC. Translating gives CASSYDRGEQYF.

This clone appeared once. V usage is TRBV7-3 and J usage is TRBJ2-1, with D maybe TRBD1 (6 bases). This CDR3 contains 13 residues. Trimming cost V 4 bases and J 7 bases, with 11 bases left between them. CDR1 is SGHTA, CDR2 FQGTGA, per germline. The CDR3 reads CASSYQQGNEQFF. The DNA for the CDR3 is TGTGCCAGCAGCTACCAACAGGGTAATGAGCAGTTCTTC. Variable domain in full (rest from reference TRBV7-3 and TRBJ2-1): GAGVSQTPSNKVTEKGKYVELRCDPISGHTALYWYRQSLGQGPEFLIYFQGTGAADDSGLPNDRFFAVRPEGSVSTLKIQRTERGDSAVYLCASSYQQGNEQFFGPGTRLTVL.

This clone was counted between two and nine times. Written as DNA, the CDR3 is TGTGCCAGCAGCCTGGACAGGGAAAAGGGTGGCTACACCTTC. It translates to CASSLDREKGGYTF. V is TRBV27 and J is TRBJ1-2; 8 nucleotides agree with TRBD1. V lost 6 bases, J lost 7 bases, and 10 bases stayed unmatched. The CDR3 consists of 14 residues. CDR1 is MNHEY, CDR2 SMNVEV, per germline (reference sequence).

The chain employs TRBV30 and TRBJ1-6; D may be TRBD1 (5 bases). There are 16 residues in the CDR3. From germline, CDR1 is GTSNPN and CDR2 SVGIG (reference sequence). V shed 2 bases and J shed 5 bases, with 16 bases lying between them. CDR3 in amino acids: CAWSLGRGSDNSPLHF. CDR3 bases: TGTGCCTGGAGTTTAGGGAGGGGTAGTGATAATTCACCCCTCCACTTT.

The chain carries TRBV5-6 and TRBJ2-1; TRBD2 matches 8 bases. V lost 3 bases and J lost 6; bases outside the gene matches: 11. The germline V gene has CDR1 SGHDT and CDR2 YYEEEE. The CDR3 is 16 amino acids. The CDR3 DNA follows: TGTGCCAGCAGCTCCCCCGGAGAGCGGGAGTTCAATGAGCAGTTCTTC. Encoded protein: CASSSPGEREFNEQFF.

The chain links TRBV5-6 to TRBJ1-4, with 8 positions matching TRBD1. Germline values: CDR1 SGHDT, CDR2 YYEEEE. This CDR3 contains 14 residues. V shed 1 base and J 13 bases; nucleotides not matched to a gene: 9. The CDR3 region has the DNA TGTGCCAGCAGCTTGTGGGACAGGAGCTTGGGACTGTTTTTT. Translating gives CASSLWDRSLGLFF.

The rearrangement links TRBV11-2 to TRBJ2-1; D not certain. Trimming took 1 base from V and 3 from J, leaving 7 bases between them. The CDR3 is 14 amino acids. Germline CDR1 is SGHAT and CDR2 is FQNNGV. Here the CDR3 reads CASSLAPDYNEQFF. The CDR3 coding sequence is TGTGCCAGCAGCTTAGCCCCAGACTACAATGAGCAGTTCTTC.

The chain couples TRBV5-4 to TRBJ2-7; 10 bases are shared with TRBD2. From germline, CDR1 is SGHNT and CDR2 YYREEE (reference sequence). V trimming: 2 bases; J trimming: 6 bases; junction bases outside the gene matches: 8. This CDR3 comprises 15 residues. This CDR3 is CASSFTSGAPREQYF. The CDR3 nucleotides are TGTGCCAGCAGCTTTACTAGCGGGGCCCCCCGCGAGCAGTACTTC.

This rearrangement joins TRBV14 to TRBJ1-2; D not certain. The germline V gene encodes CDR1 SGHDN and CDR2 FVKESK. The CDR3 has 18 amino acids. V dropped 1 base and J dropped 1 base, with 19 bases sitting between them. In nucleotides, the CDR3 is TGTGCCAGCAGCCAAGTAGGACGGGGTAACTTCCTTAACTATGGCTACACCTTC. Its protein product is CASSQVGRGNFLNYGYTF.

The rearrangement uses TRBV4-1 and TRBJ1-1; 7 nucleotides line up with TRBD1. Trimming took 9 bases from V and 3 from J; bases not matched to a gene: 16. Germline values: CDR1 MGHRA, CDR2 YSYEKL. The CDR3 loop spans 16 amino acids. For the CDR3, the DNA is TGCGCCAGTGACACTCCGGGCAGGGGGAGATACACTGAAGCTTTCTTT. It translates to CASDTPGRGRYTEAFF.

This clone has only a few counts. In DNA, the CDR3 is TGTGCCAGCAGCCCGGTCCCGCGCGATCAGCCCCAGCATTTT. Translated, it gives CASSPVPRDQPQHF. The chain employs TRBV28 and TRBJ1-5; D is ambiguous. Germline V gene lookup returns CDR1 MDHEN and CDR2 SYDVKM. V was pared by 6 bases and J by 5 bases, with 14 bases between. The CDR3 totals 14 residues.

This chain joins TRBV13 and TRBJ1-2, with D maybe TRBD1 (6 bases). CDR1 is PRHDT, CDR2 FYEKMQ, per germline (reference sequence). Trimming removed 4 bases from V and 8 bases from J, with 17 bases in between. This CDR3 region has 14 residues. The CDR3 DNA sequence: TGTGCCAGCAGCTCTAGTTGGGGGGGCTCGGGCTACACCTTC. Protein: CASSSSWGGSGYTF.

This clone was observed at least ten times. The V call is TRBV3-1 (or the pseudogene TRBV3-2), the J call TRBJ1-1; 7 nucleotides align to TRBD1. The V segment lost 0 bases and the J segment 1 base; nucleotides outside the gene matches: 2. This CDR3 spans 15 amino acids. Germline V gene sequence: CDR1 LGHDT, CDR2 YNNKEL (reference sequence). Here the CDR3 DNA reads TGTGCCAGCAGCCAAGATGAGGGGGCGAACACTGAAGCTTTCTTT. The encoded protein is CASSQDEGANTEAFF.

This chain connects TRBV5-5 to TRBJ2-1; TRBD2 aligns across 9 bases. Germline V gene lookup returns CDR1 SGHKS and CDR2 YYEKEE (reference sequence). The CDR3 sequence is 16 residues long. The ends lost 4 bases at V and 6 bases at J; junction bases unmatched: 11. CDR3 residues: CASSVPGTSIINEQFF. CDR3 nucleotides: TGTGCCAGCAGCGTCCCCGGGACTAGCATCATCAATGAGCAGTTCTTC.

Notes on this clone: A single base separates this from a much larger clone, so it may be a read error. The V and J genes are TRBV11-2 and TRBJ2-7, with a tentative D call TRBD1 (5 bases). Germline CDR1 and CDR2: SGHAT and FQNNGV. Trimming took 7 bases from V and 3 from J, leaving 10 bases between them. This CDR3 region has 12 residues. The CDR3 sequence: CASTLTVYEQYF. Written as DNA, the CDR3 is TGTGCCAGCACCCTGACAGTCTACGAGCAGTACTTC.